The rows below give T cell receptor beta chains drawn from one sample of a study of Ad26.COV2.S vaccination and SARS-CoV-2 variants. Sequencing was performed with immunoSEQ multiplex PCR; in TCRdb, only in-frame clones are kept and a portion is missing. This table holds about 440,000 clones, 90% found once. Specimen: peripheral blood, collected in a trial of Ad26.COV2.S vaccine versus placebo. These receptors were obtained from a person between 18 and 59 years old who received the Ad26.COV2.S COVID-19 vaccine or a placebo. CDR3s include the opening cysteine and the closing phenylalanine or tryptophan. The D gene is left open where the match is weak. Some rows have no size entry. The others give once, few or many, or a class for an expanded clone.

- | TRBJ2-3 | - | TRBV5-4 | TGTGCCAGCAGTTCTGAGGGTGAAAGCACAGATACGCAGTATTTT | CASSSEGESTDTQYF
- | TRBJ1-3 | - | TRBV5-5 | TGTGCCAGCAGCTTGGGACAAGGAAACACCATATATTTT | CASSLGQGNTIYF
few | TRBJ2-7 | - | TRBV10-3 | TGTGCCATCAGCGCTTCCGACTACGAGCAGTACTTC | CAISASDYEQYF
- | TRBJ2-3 | TRBD1 | TRBV24-1 | TGTGCCACCAGTGACCACGGGACAGGGGTCACAGATACGCAGTATTTT | CATSDHGTGVTDTQYF
- | TRBJ2-7 | TRBD1 | TRBV4-1 | TGCGCCAGCAGCAGACAACCGGGACAGGGGCTTGCCGAGCAGTACTTC | CASSRQPGQGLAEQYF
- | TRBJ2-7 | TRBD2 | TRBV30 | TGTGCCTGGAGGCCCAGGTCGGGCGGGAGCTCCTACGAGCAGTACTTC | CAWRPRSGGSSYEQYF
- | TRBJ2-7 | - | TRBV14 | TGTGCCAGCAGCCGAAGCAACGAGCAGTACTTC | CASSRSNEQYF
- | TRBJ1-1 | - | TRBV9 | TGTGCCAGCAGCGCAGAGCAGGGATACACTGAAGCTTTCTTT | CASSAEQGYTEAFF
once | TRBJ2-1 | - | TRBV6-1 | TGTGCCAGCAGTGACCAAACTAGTGCCTTCTACAATGAGCAGTTCTTC | CASSDQTSAFYNEQFF
few | TRBJ2-7 | - | TRBV27 | TGTGCCAGCAGTTTACGGATTCAATACGAGCAGTACTTC | CASSLRIQYEQYF
once | TRBJ2-3 | - | TRBV18 | TGTGCCAGCTCACCACCTTCCATTTCAGAGACGCAGTATTTT | CASSPPSISETQYF
once | TRBJ2-6 | - | TRBV30 | TGTGCCTGGGCCTCGGACGACCCCTCTGGGGCCAACGTCCTGACTTTC | CAWASDDPSGANVLTF
- | TRBJ2-2 | - | TRBV5-1 | TGCGCCAGCAGCTTGGACGGCAGGACGAGGGCCTGGGGAACCGGGGAGCTGTTTTTT | CASSLDGRTRAWGTGELFF
- | TRBJ2-5 | TRBD1 | TRBV9 | TGTGCCAGCAGCGTAGGGTGGGGACAGGGGGCGTCAGAGACCCAGTACTTC | CASSVGWGQGASETQYF
- | TRBJ1-5 | - | TRBV28 | TGTGCCAGCAGTTTAGTGCGGGGGGCTGACAATCAGCCCCAGCATTTT | CASSLVRGADNQPQHF
- | TRBJ2-3 | - | TRBV30 | TGTGCCTGGAGAGACGAAGCGTCCCGGGCAGATACGCAGTATTTT | CAWRDEASRADTQYF
- | TRBJ2-1 | - | TRBV4-1 | TGCGCCAGCAGCCAAGCCCGGAGCTCCTACAATGAGCAGTTCTTC | CASSQARSSYNEQFF